This entry lists 8 T cell receptor beta chains sequenced from one sample in a study of shared clonotypes between healthy human individuals. The method was immunoSEQ multiplex PCR; TCRdb's version includes in-frame clones alone and lacks a portion of them. Of about half a million clones listed, approximately 79% are singletons. Specimen: PBMCs. These receptors were collected from a woman aged 40-49 years in good health. Some clones in this sample may be carry-over from other donors' samples.

The sample holds a few counts of this clone. The chain has TRBV11-2 and TRBJ1-1; D is uncertain. V was cut by 5 bases and J by 3 bases, with 19 bases left in between. Germline lookup yields CDR1 SGHAT and CDR2 FQNNGV. This CDR3 has 16 residues. The CDR3 reads CASSPLTAGKYTEAFF. Here the CDR3 DNA reads TGTGCCAGCAGCCCCCTCACTGCAGGAAAGTACACTGAAGCTTTCTTT.

The rearrangement joins TRBV2 to TRBJ2-1; no clear D gene. Trimming cost V 2 bases and J 5 bases, with 16 bases left between them. Germline V lookup: CDR1 SNHLY, CDR2 FYNNEI. The CDR3 is 16 residues long. The CDR3 loop is CASSENPARYDNEQFF. For the CDR3, the DNA is TGTGCCAGCAGTGAAAATCCGGCTAGATACGACAATGAGCAGTTCTTC.

The V call is TRBV10-2, the J call TRBJ2-7, with D possibly being TRBD2 (7 bases). This CDR3 contains 14 residues. In germline, CDR1 is WSHSY, CDR2 SAAADI. The V gene lost 8 bases and the J gene lost 0 bases, with 14 bases spanning the gap. The CDR3 region is CASGGGGSSYEQYF. CDR3 nucleotide sequence: TGCGCCAGCGGGGGGGGCGGGAGCTCCTACGAGCAGTACTTC.

The V gene is TRBV6-5, the J gene TRBJ2-7, with TRBD1 matching 7 bases. The CDR3 length is 14 residues. V shed 6 bases and J 0 bases; nucleotides not matched to a gene: 5. Germline V CDR1 and CDR2: MNHEY, SVGAGI. The CDR3 region is CASRQGLASYEQYF. The CDR3 DNA reads TGTGCCAGCAGACAGGGGCTAGCCTCCTACGAGCAGTACTTC.

CDR3 coding DNA: TGTGCCAGCAGTTACTCGGTGCAGGTTCAGGTTGAGCAGTTCTTC. Amino acids: CASSYSVQVQVEQFF. The chain employs TRBV6-6 and TRBJ2-1; D is ambiguous. The CDR3 length is 15 residues. Germline CDR1 MNHNY, CDR2 SVGAGI (reference sequence). Deletions cut 0 bases from V and 9 bases from J, with 15 bases between.

In this sample, this clone turned up once. The V gene is TRBV29-1, the J gene TRBJ1-2; 9 bases are a match to TRBD1. The J segment lost 8 bases and the V segment lost 4 bases, leaving 5 bases of the junction unmatched. CDR3 size: 12 residues. From germline, CDR1 is SQVTM and CDR2 ANQGSEA. For the CDR3, the DNA is TGCAGCGTTGGGGACAGGGAAGGAGGCTACACCTTC. Translated: CSVGDREGGYTF.

V gene TRBV6-5 combines with J gene TRBJ1-5; 7 bases are a match to TRBD1. Germline V lookup: CDR1 MNHEY, CDR2 SVGAGI. The junction had 7 bases not matched to a gene; V was cut back by 6 bases and J by 2 bases. This CDR3 spans 15 amino acids. The CDR3 loop reads CASRPDRDRNQPQHF. The CDR3 DNA follows: TGTGCCAGCAGGCCTGACAGGGATCGCAATCAGCCCCAGCATTTT.

J is TRBJ1-3 and V is TRBV6-1, with 8 bases matching TRBD1. The CDR3 runs 15 residues. The trim removed 0 bases at V and 9 bases at J, leaving 7 bases unmatched. From germline, CDR1 is MNHNS and CDR2 SASEGT. CDR3 nucleotides: TGTGCCAGCAGTGAAGCGCCAGGACAGGGTGTCACCATATATTTT. Translated: CASSEAPGQGVTIYF.